Included here is one T cell receptor beta chain sequence, with context. Its antigen is not known. This sample was included in a study of cytotoxic CD8 clonotypes in ibrutinib-treated CLL. J gave up 0 bases and V 4 bases, and 12 bases lay outside the gene matches. Germline CDR1 reads SGDLS; CDR2 reads YYNGEE. The CDR3 covers 18 residues. Generated by immunoSEQ multiplex PCR, the TCRdb table keeps only in-frame clones and is missing some. This table holds fewer than 400,000 clones, 60% to 80% found once. Study-wide results and limits: Treatment left the uncommon public clonotypes either contracted or stable in frequency.

The sequenced sample was PBMCs, obtained after 36 months of ibrutinib treatment. This receptor was taken from a human donor with chronic lymphocytic leukemia. V gene TRBV9 combines with J gene TRBJ2-2; 7 bases match TRBD2. The CDR3 protein is CASSPFGIGLANTGELFF. Written as DNA, the CDR3 is TGTGCCAGCAGCCCCTTCGGGATTGGACTAGCGAACACCGGGGAGCTGTTTTTT.